One sample yielded the 28 T cell receptor beta chains listed below, sequenced in a study of response to subunit inactivated influenza vaccine (dated by TCRdb to between 2018 and 2020). To prepare the library, RT-PCR was applied. The instrument given in TCRdb is Illumina HiSeq 2500. TCRdb handled the public reads itself, with Q25 trimming in fastp and clone calling in MiXCR, and kept productive beta chains. Entries that share a CDR3 protein sequence are merged under the most common genes and DNA. For this sample the table gives 300,000 to 350,000 distinct CDR3 sequences, of which 22% were detected only once. About 9.4% of the sample is in the top ten clones. The material sequenced was PBMCs from blood, taken about 20 months after vaccination. Source of these receptors: a man aged 50 to 69 who received an inactivated influenza vaccine. Donor details come from another sample of the same person, matched by shared clones.

Notes on this clonotype: Germline and junction disagree at one end, which may indicate a read error. This chain connects TRBV20-1 to TRBJ2-3; TRBD1 might be the D (8 bases). Germline CDR1 DFQATT, CDR2 SNEGSKA (reference sequence). This CDR3 region has 12 residues. This CDR3 reads CSALQGGGPFRF. The CDR3 nucleotides are TGCAGTGCCCTACAGGGGGGGGGTCCTTTCCGTTTT.

The rearrangement links TRBV5-1 to TRBJ1-1, with D tentatively TRBD1 (5 bases). CDR3 size: 16 residues. Germline CDR1 reads SGHRS; CDR2 reads YFSETQ. V was cut by 5 bases and J by 3 bases, with 20 bases left in between. CDR3 sequence: CASRDVRQGVDTEAFF. CDR3 in DNA: TGCGCCAGCAGAGATGTGCGGCAGGGCGTGGACACTGAAGCTTTCTTT.

V gene TRBV29-1 combines with J gene TRBJ1-6; D is perhaps TRBD1 (6 bases). Trimming removed 7 bases from V and 6 bases from J, with 16 bases in between. Germline values: CDR1 SQVTM, CDR2 ANQGSEA. The CDR3 covers 14 residues. In DNA form, the CDR3 reads TGCAGCGCCAATTCGGGGGGGCTTAATTCACCCCTCCACTTT. Translation gives CSANSGGLNSPLHF.

V gene TRBV3-1 combines with J gene TRBJ1-1; D is unresolved. Germline CDR1 LGHDT, CDR2 YNNKEL (reference sequence). V lost 0 bases to trimming and J lost 0 bases, with 8 bases between them. This CDR3 region has 15 residues. Here the CDR3 reads CASSQDGVLNTEAFF. For the CDR3, the DNA is TGTGCCAGCAGCCAAGATGGGGTCCTGAACACTGAAGCTTTCTTT.

This clonotype has only a few counts. V is TRBV20-1 and J is TRBJ2-5, with 7 bases that match TRBD2. From germline, CDR1 is DFQATT and CDR2 SNEGSKA (reference sequence). The CDR3 loop spans 13 amino acids. V gave up 6 bases and J gave up 4 bases; unmatched junction bases: 8. The CDR3 spells CSANAGESETQYF. The CDR3 bases are TGCAGTGCCAACGCGGGGGAGTCAGAGACCCAGTACTTC.

The genes are TRBV6-1 and TRBJ1-1, with TRBD1 matching 8 bases. This CDR3 region has 13 residues. Germline lookup yields CDR1 MNHNS and CDR2 SASEGT. V was pared by 6 bases and J by 4 bases, with 4 bases of the junction left unmatched. CDR3 region: CASRPQGATEAFF. CDR3 DNA sequence: TGTGCCAGCAGACCTCAGGGGGCCACTGAAGCTTTCTTT.

This clonotype was recorded at least ten times. The rearrangement joins TRBV29-1 to TRBJ1-3; 7 bases match TRBD1. Germline trimming cut 7 bases from V and 0 bases from J; bases unmatched to any gene: 9. Germline lookup yields CDR1 SQVTM and CDR2 ANQGSEA. The CDR3 runs to 15 residues. The CDR3 spells CSASRGINSGNTIYF. The CDR3 DNA sequence: TGCAGCGCCAGCAGGGGGATAAACTCTGGAAACACCATATATTTT.

This clonotype occurred many times. The rearrangement joins TRBV5-1 to TRBJ1-4; possibly TRBD1 for D (6 bases). The CDR3 is 16 residues long. Germline V CDR1 and CDR2: SGHRS, YFSETQ. V lost 5 bases and J 5 bases, leaving 19 bases between the germline ends. In DNA, the CDR3 is TGCGCCAGCAGAGACCCATCCACGGGGGCAAATGAAAAACTGTTTTTT. Protein: CASRDPSTGANEKLFF.

This clonotype was recorded at least ten times. V and J are TRBV11-2 and TRBJ2-4; tentatively, D is TRBD1 (6 bases). Trimming pared 5 bases from V and 0 bases from J, leaving 14 bases between. Per the germline V gene, CDR1 is SGHAT and CDR2 is FQNNGV. The CDR3 runs to 16 residues. The CDR3 bases are TGTGCCAGCAGCCCAGACAGGTTTCTAGCCAAAAACATTCAGTACTTC. Translation: CASSPDRFLAKNIQYF.

This clonotype has a handful of counts. The gene calls are TRBV28 and TRBJ1-5, with 8 nucleotides matching TRBD1. Germline V lookup: CDR1 MDHEN, CDR2 SYDVKM. This CDR3 is built from 15 residues. V trimming: 6 bases; J trimming: 2 bases; junction bases outside the gene matches: 6. CDR3 DNA sequence: TGTGCCAGCAGGTCACAGGGGGGAGGCAATCAGCCCCAGCATTTT. Translating it yields CASRSQGGGNQPQHF.

This clonotype was counted at least ten times. The V gene is TRBV28, the J gene TRBJ2-7; D is perhaps TRBD1 or TRBD2 (5 bases each). The length of the CDR3 is 14 residues. Between the trimmed V and J ends, which lost 4 bases and 2 bases, there was a span of 12 bases. Germline V gives CDR1 MDHEN, CDR2 SYDVKM. As DNA, the CDR3 is TGTGCCAGCAGTTGGTTCAGGGAGACCTACGAGCAGTACTTC. It is translated as CASSWFRETYEQYF.

The rearrangement uses TRBV21-1 and TRBJ1-5; the table's TRBD1 call for D was not verified on the DNA. TRBV21-1 constitutes a pseudogene. CDR3 length equals 18 residues. This CDR3 is CASSKGAGAGHSNQPQHF. The CDR3 nucleotides read TGTGCCAGCAGCAAAGGGGCGGGCGCGGGACATAGCAATCAGCCCCAGCATTTT.

The gene calls are TRBV5-1 and TRBJ1-1; TRBD1 aligns across 8 bases. Germline V gives CDR1 SGHRS, CDR2 YFSETQ. CDR3 length: 16 amino acids. V was pared by 6 bases and J by 1 base, with 11 bases of the junction left unmatched. CDR3 bases: TGCGCCAGCACCTACGGACAGGGAAAGGCGAACACTGAAGCTTTCTTT. Its protein is CASTYGQGKANTEAFF.

The rearrangement links TRBV19 to TRBJ1-1; D unresolved. The CDR3 consists of 12 residues. V lost 5 bases, J lost 6 bases, and 10 bases lay in between. The germline CDR1 and CDR2 sequences are LNHDA and SQIVND (reference sequence). The CDR3 bases are TGTGCCAGTAGTGGACGGGTGGCTGAAGCTTTCTTT. Translation gives CASSGRVAEAFF.

The sample holds a few counts of this clonotype. The chain combines TRBV18 with TRBJ2-7, with 7 bases that match TRBD2. CDR1 is KGHSH, CDR2 LQKENI, per germline. V was pared by 4 bases and J by 1 base, with 4 bases of the junction left unmatched. The CDR3 runs to 14 residues. The CDR3, as DNA: TGTGCCAGCTCACTCACTAGCGAGTCCTACGAGCAGTACTTC. Its protein product is CASSLTSESYEQYF.

Only a few counts were recorded for this clonotype. This chain connects TRBV6-5 to TRBJ1-3; 7 bases agree with TRBD1. With 5 bases clipped from V and 3 bases from J, the junction kept 10 bases outside the gene matches. The CDR3 sequence is 16 residues long. From germline, CDR1 is MNHEY and CDR2 SVGAGI. The CDR3 DNA reads as TGTGCCAGCAGTAACCGGGACAGAGCGCTTGGAAACACCATATATTTT. This gives the protein CASSNRDRALGNTIYF.

The table lists this clonotype with many counts. The CDR3 is CASRPQGANYGYTF. The CDR3 nucleotides read TGTGCCAGCAGACCCCAGGGAGCTAACTATGGCTACACCTTC. This sequence joins TRBV12-3 or TRBV12-4 and TRBJ1-2; D perhaps matches TRBD1 (5 bases). This CDR3 is built from 14 residues. V was cut by 6 bases and J by 0 bases, with 11 bases left in between.

This clonotype was observed at least ten times. The chain is built from TRBV10-3 and TRBJ1-2; a possible D gene is TRBD1 (5 bases). The CDR3 is 19 residues long. Germline CDR1 reads ENHRY; CDR2 reads SYGVKD. Trimming took off 0 bases at V and 4 bases at J, with 24 bases between the two ends. The CDR3 spells CAISESGAFLGNSRYGYTF. The CDR3 DNA sequence: TGTGCCATCAGTGAGTCAGGGGCGTTCCTAGGGAATTCACGCTATGGCTACACCTTC.

The chain recombines TRBV7-9 with TRBJ2-1; possible D gene TRBD2, 5 bases. The V end lost 1 base, the J end lost 6 bases, and 10 bases lay between the germline ends. Germline CDR1 and CDR2: SEHNR and FQNEAQ (reference sequence). This CDR3 has 14 amino acids. CDR3 residues: CASSLVPSPNEQFF. The DNA of the CDR3 is TGTGCCAGCAGCTTAGTTCCTAGCCCCAATGAGCAGTTCTTC.

V is TRBV7-6 and J is TRBJ1-1; 7 nucleotides line up with TRBD1. The V gene's germline CDR1 is SGHVS and CDR2 FNYEAQ. Trimming took 6 bases from V and 5 from J; bases not matched to a gene: 9. The CDR3 loop spans 14 amino acids. DNA for the CDR3: TGTGCCAGCAGTCTGACAGGGTGGGGAACTGAAGCTTTCTTT. This codes for CASSLTGWGTEAFF.

This clonotype was seen only a few times. The rearrangement joins TRBV7-2 to TRBJ2-7; D gene unclear. This CDR3 has 15 residues. Germline CDR1 and CDR2: SGHTA and FQGNSA. V was trimmed by 1 base and J by 1 base, leaving 11 bases between them. DNA of the CDR3: TGTGCCAGCAGCTTAGGTTACAGCCCTTCCTACGAGCAGTACTTC. Protein: CASSLGYSPSYEQYF.

There are many counts of this clonotype. The rearrangement joins TRBV29-1 to TRBJ1-2, with 7 bases fitting TRBD1. The CDR3 length is 12 residues. V shed 7 bases, J shed 6 bases, and the junction held 8 bases outside the gene matches. Looked up from germline, CDR1 is SQVTM and CDR2 is ANQGSEA. CDR3 sequence (DNA): TGCAGCGGGCTGACAGGGAGCCATGGCTACACCTTC. Residues: CSGLTGSHGYTF.

The chain links TRBV28 to TRBJ1-5; the D is unclear. The CDR3 totals 14 residues. Germline V CDR1 and CDR2: MDHEN, SYDVKM. V was shortened by 3 bases and J by 5 bases, with 11 bases between the two germline ends. CDR3 bases: TGTGCCAGCAGTTTTGGGCAGCCTCATCAGCCCCAGCATTTT. Translation gives CASSFGQPHQPQHF.

The J gene is TRBJ1-2, the V gene TRBV30; weak D call: TRBD1 (5 bases). The germline CDR1 and CDR2 sequences are GTSNPN and SVGIG (reference sequence). The CDR3 runs 14 residues. V was shortened by 0 bases and J by 1 base, with 9 bases between the two germline ends. CDR3 DNA: TGTGCCTGGAGTGTCAAGGGGAGTAACTATGGCTACACCTTC. Amino acids: CAWSVKGSNYGYTF.

The rearrangement links TRBV18 to TRBJ1-2; tentative D call: TRBD1 (6 bases). The CDR3 covers 15 residues. V was clipped by 5 bases and J by 0 bases, with 13 bases between them. CDR1 is KGHSH and CDR2 is LQKENI in the germline V gene. In DNA form, the CDR3 reads TGTGCCAGCTCAACCACGGGACAAGCTAACTATGGCTACACCTTC. Translated: CASSTTGQANYGYTF.

This clonotype has just a few counts. This chain's CDR3 is CASSPGTVPNEKLFF. The CDR3 region has the DNA TGTGCCAGCAGCCCCGGGACAGTGCCTAATGAAAAACTGTTTTTT. The rearrangement links TRBV5-5 to TRBJ1-4, with TRBD1 matching over 7 bases. The ends lost 4 bases at V and 3 bases at J; junction bases unmatched: 6. Germline-derived CDR1 and CDR2 are SGHKS and YYEKEE (reference sequence). The CDR3 has 15 amino acids.

This clonotype was counted a few times. The chain recombines TRBV5-1 with TRBJ1-3, with TRBD1 identical over 7 bases. The trim removed 4 bases at V and 0 bases at J, leaving 4 bases unmatched. CDR3 length equals 15 residues. Germline CDR1 is SGHRS and CDR2 is YFSETQ. The CDR3 region is CASSLGQISGNTIYF. The CDR3 DNA is TGCGCCAGCAGCCTGGGACAGATCTCTGGAAACACCATATATTTT.

This clonotype was found a few times. The J gene is TRBJ2-2, the V gene TRBV29-1, with 7 bases matching TRBD1. In germline, CDR1 is SQVTM, CDR2 ANQGSEA. This CDR3 contains 16 residues. Losses at the gene ends were 0 bases for V and 1 base for J; bases not matched to a gene: 5. The CDR3 DNA follows: TGCAGCGTTGAAGATAGGAGACAGGGGAACACCGGGGAGCTGTTTTTT. Translated: CSVEDRRQGNTGELFF.